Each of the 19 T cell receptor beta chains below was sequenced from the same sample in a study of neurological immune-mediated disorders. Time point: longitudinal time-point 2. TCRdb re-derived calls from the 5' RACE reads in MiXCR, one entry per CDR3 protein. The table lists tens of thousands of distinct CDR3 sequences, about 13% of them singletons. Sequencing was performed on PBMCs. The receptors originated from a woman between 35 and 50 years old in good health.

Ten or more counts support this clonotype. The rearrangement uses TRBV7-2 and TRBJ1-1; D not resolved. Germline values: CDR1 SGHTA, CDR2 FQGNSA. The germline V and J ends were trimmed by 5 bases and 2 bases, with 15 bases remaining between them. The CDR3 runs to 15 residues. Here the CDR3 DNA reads TGTGCCAGCAGCGGCACATACGGCGGTAACACTGAAGCTTTCTTT. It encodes CASSGTYGGNTEAFF.

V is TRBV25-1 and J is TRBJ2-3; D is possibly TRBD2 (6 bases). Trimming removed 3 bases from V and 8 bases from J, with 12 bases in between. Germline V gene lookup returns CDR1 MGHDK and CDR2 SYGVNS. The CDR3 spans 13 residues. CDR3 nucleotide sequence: TGTGCCAGCAGTGAGTCGATGGAGGGTACGCAGTATTTT. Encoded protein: CASSESMEGTQYF.

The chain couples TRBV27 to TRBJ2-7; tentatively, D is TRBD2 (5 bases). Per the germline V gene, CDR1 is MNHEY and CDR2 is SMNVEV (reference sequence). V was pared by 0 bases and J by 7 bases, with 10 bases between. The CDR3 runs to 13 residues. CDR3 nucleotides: TGTGCCAGCAGTTTATCCCTCCCGGGGGAGCAGTACTTC. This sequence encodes CASSLSLPGEQYF.

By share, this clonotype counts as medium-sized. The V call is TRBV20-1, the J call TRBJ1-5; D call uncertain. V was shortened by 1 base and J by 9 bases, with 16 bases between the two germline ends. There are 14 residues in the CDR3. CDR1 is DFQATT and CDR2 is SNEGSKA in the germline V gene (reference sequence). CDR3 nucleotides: TGCAGTGCTAGAGCTAGGACCGGGTTTGGGCCCCAGCATTTT. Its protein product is CSARARTGFGPQHF.

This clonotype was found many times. The CDR3 reads CSGTTGGRQPQHF. CDR3 bases: TGCAGCGGCACGACAGGGGGCAGGCAGCCCCAGCATTTT. This rearrangement joins TRBV20-1 to TRBJ1-5, with TRBD1 identical over 10 bases. The germline V gene encodes CDR1 DFQATT and CDR2 SNEGSKA (reference sequence). This CDR3 is 13 amino acids long.

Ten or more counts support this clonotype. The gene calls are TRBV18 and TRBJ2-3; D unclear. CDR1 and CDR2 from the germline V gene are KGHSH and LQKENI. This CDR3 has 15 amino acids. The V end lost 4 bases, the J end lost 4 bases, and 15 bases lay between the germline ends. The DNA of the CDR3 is TGTGCCAGCTCACTACGTGCTTGGTACGCAGATACGCAGTATTTT. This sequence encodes CASSLRAWYADTQYF.

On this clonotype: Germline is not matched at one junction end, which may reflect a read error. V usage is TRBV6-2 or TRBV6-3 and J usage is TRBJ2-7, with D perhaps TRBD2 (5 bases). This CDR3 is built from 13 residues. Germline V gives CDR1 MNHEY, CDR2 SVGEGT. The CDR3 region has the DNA TGTGCCAGTAGTCCCCCTGGGGAGTACGAGCGGTACTTC. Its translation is CASSPPGEYERYF.

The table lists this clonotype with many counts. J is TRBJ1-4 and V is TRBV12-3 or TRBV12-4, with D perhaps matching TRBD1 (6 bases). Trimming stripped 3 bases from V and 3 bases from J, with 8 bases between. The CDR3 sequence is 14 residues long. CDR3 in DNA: TGTGCCAGCAGTTTCCAGGGGTCTAATGAAAAACTGTTTTTT. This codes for CASSFQGSNEKLFF.

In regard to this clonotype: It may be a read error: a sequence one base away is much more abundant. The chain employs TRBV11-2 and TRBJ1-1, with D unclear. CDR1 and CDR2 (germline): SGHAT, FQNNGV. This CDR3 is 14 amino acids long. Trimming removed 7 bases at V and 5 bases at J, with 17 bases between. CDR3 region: CASNPGLGETEAFF. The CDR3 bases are TGTGCCAGCAACCCGGGTTTGGGTGAGACTGAAGCTTTCTTT.

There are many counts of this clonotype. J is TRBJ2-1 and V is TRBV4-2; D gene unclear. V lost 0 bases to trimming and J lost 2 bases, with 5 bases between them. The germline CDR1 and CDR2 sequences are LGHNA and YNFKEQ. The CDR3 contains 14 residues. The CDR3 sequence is CASSQDQPYNEQFF. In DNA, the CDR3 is TGTGCCAGCAGCCAAGATCAACCCTACAATGAGCAGTTCTTC.

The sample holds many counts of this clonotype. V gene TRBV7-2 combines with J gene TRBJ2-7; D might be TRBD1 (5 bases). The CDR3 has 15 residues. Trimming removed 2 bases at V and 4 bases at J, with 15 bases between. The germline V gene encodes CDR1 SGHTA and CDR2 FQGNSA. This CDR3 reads CASSLFGASGYEQYF. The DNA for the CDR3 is TGTGCCAGCAGCTTATTTGGGGCGAGTGGATACGAGCAGTACTTC. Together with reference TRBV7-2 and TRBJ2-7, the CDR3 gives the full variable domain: GAGVSQSPSNKVTEKGKDVELRCDPISGHTALYWYRQSLGQGLEFLIYFQGNSAPDKSGLPSDRFSAERTGGSVSTLTIQRTQQEDSAVYLCASSLFGASGYEQYFGPGTRLTVT.

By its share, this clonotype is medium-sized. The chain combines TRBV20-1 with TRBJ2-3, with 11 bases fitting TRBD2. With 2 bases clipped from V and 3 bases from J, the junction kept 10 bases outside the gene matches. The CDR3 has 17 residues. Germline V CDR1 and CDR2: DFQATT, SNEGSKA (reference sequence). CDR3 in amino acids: CSARSLKTSGATDTQYF. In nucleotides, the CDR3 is TGCAGTGCTAGAAGTCTCAAGACTAGCGGGGCAACAGATACGCAGTATTTT.

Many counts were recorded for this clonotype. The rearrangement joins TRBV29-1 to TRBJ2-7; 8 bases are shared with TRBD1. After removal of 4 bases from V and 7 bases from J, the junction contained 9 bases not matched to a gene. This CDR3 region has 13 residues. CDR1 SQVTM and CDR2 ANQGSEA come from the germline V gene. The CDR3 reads CSVGTGPIREQYF. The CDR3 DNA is TGCAGCGTTGGGACAGGGCCCATCCGGGAGCAGTACTTC.

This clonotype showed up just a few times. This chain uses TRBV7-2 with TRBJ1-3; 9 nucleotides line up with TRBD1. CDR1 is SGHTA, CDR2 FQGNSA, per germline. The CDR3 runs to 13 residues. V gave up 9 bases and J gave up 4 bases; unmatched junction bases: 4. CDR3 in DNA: TGTGCCAGTGGGACAGGGCAAGGAAACACCATATATTTT. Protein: CASGTGQGNTIYF.

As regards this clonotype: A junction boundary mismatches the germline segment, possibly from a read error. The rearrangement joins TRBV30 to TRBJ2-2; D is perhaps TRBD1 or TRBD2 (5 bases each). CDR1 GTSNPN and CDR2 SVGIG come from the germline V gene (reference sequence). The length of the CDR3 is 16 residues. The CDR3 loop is CAWRLFQGLNTGELSF. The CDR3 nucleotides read TGTGCCTGGAGATTATTTCAGGGTTTGAACACCGGGGAGCTGTCTTTT.

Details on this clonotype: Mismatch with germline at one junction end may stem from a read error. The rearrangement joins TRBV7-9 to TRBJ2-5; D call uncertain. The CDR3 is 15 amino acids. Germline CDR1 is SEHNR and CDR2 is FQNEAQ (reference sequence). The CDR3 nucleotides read TGTACCAGCAGCTTAGATGCAGTGTACCAAGAGACCCAGTACTTC. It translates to CTSSLDAVYQETQYF.

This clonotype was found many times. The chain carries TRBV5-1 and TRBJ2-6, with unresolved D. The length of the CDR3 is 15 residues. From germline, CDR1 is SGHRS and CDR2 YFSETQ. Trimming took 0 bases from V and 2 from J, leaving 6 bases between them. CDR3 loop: CASSLARAGANVLTF. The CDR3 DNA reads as TGCGCCAGCAGCTTGGCAAGGGCTGGGGCCAACGTCCTGACTTTC.

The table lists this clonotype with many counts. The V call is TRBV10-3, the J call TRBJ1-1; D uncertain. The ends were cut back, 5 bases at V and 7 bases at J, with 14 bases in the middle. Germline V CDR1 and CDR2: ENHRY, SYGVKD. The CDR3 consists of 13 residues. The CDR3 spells CAISPQAGFEAFF. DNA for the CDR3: TGTGCCATCAGTCCCCAAGCCGGGTTTGAAGCTTTCTTT.

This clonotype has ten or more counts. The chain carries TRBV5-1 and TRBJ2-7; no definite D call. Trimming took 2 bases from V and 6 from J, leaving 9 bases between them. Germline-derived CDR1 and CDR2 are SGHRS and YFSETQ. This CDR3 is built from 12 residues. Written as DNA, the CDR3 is TGCGCCAGCAGCTTATACCACGGCGAGCAGTACTTC. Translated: CASSLYHGEQYF.